Sequencing of this T cell receptor (beta chain) was carried out in a study of blood T cell repertoires in COVID-19. Looking at the study overall: PBMCs, B-cell-depleted T cells, or T cells were the source of the cDNA or gDNA that made up the material.

In the source study's methods: Scientists estimated how many nucleated cells there were by amplifying reference gene primers. The assay was immunoSEQ multiplex PCR, and TCRdb's table has in-frame clones only and misses some. V and J calls and clone size are as listed in that table; D and trimming were resolved from the DNA. The sample lists 130,000 to 150,000 clones; approximately 84% were seen once. Trimming cost V 7 bases and J 4 bases, with 13 bases left between them. The germline gives CDR1 MDHEN, CDR2 SYDVKM. The CDR3 spans 13 residues. The clonotype comes from a human donor in a cohort sampled during active COVID-19. The sequenced sample was peripheral blood. The chain employs TRBV28 and TRBJ1-1; D is uncertain. The CDR3 bases are TGTGCCAGCACCCCACCTAGAGGCACTGAAGCTTTCTTT. Its protein is CASTPPRGTEAFF.